The T cell receptor (beta chain) under discussion was sequenced for a study of blood T cell repertoires in COVID-19. Study at large: Samples taken during acute and convalescent COVID-19 were collected in the United States, Italy and Spain. The analysed material was cDNA or gDNA that came from T cells, B-cell-depleted T cells, or PBMCs.

The method was immunoSEQ multiplex PCR; TCRdb's version includes in-frame clones alone and lacks a portion of them. Of about 78,000 clones in the sample, 80% to 85% were seen once. The germline gives CDR1 SQVTM, CDR2 ANQGSEA. V was clipped by 4 bases and J by 1 base; unmatched bases: 5. There are 16 residues in the CDR3. The source of this sequence is a man aged 45-65 years with acute or convalescent COVID-19. Sample: peripheral blood. V usage is TRBV29-1 and J usage is TRBJ2-7; TRBD2 aligns across 15 bases. The CDR3 spells CSVGGTSGRYSYEQYF. The CDR3 DNA is TGCAGCGTTGGGGGGACTAGCGGGAGGTATTCCTACGAGCAGTACTTC.